This T cell receptor beta chain was profiled in a study of blood T cell repertoires in COVID-19. The Seattle patients joined while their infection was active and were tracked longitudinally afterward. As handled by the study authors: Estimated nucleated cell counts came from reference gene primer amplification. The method was immunoSEQ multiplex PCR; TCRdb's version includes in-frame clones alone and lacks a portion of them. V, J and clone size reflect that table, while D and trimming were determined from the DNA. Among some 180,000 clones listed, around 79% were seen once. Source material: peripheral blood. The origin of this receptor is a woman aged 35 to 49 with COVID-19, enrolled during active disease.

CDR3 region: CASSLVEFYEQYF. CDR3 DNA sequence: TGTGCCAGCAGCTTAGTCGAGTTCTACGAGCAGTACTTC. This chain connects TRBV11-2 to TRBJ2-7, with unresolved D. Trimming cost V 1 base and J 3 bases, with 7 bases left between them. In germline, CDR1 is SGHAT, CDR2 FQNNGV. This CDR3 is 13 amino acids long. The full variable domain, its missing parts supplied by reference TRBV11-2 and TRBJ2-7, is EAGVAQSPRYKIIEKRQSVAFWCNPISGHATLYWYQQILGQGPKLLIQFQNNGVVDDSQLPKDRFSAERLKGVDSTLKIQPAKLEDSAVYLCASSLVEFYEQYFGPGTRLTVT.